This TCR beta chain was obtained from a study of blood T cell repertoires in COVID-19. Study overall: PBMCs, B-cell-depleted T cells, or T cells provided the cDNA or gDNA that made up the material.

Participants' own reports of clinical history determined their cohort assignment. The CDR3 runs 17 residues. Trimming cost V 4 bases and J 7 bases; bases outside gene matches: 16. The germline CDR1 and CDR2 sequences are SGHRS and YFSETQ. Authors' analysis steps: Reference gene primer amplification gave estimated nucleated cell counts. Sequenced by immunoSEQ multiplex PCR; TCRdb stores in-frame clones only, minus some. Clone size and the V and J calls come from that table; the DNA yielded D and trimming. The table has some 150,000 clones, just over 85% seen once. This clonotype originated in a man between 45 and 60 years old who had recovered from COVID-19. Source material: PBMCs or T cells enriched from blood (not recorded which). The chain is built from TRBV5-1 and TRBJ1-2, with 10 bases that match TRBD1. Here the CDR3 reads CASSPSDRGTGAGGYTF. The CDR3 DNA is TGCGCCAGCAGCCCATCAGACCGAGGGACAGGGGCAGGTGGCTACACCTTC. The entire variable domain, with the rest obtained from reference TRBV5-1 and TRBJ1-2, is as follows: KAGVTQTPRYLIKTRGQQVTLSCSPISGHRSVSWYQQTPGQGLQFLFEYFSETQRNKGNFPGRFSGRQFSNSRSEMNVSTLELGDSALYLCASSPSDRGTGAGGYTFGSGTRLTVV.